This T cell receptor beta chain was profiled in a study of T-cell memory formation after mild COVID-19. TCR alpha and TCR beta cDNA libraries carrying sample barcodes and UMIs were produced by 5'RACE using constant-segment primers. TCRdb analysed the 5' RACE reads with MiXCR anew, one entry per CDR3 protein. Of approximately 250,000 distinct CDR3 sequences listed, under 20% were seen once; the top ten hold 20% to 25%. Only a few counts were recorded for this clonotype. Germline CDR1 is SGDLS and CDR2 is YYNGEE. The CDR3 extends over 15 amino acids. Trimming shortened V by 4 bases and J by 5 bases, and 17 bases separated the two germline ends.

The V and J genes are TRBV9 and TRBJ2-3; the D gene could be TRBD1 or TRBD2 (5 bases each). The sequenced material came from PBMCs or a T cell subset sorted from them (not recorded which). The clonotype originates from a man aged 18 to 29 who had mild COVID-19 (a few samples of this study predate the infection). Cell type and time point are not known. The CDR3 reads CASSTTGAPGDTQYF. The CDR3 nucleotides read TGTGCCAGCAGCACAACCGGGGCCCCGGGAGATACGCAGTATTTT.